The clone carrying this T cell receptor (beta chain) was observed a handful of times. A single record per CDR3 protein comes from TCRdb applying MiXCR to the PCR reads. Here the sample spans 490,000 or so distinct CDR3 sequences, about 20% being singletons. The data are from a study of molecular identifiers for immune sequencing clone quantification. V lost 1 base to trimming and J lost 8 bases, with 14 bases between them. The germline V gene encodes CDR1 SGHAT and CDR2 FQNNGV. The CDR3 contains 14 residues. This chain uses TRBV11-2 with TRBJ1-1; the D gene is possibly TRBD1 (6 bases). Sequenced: naive CD8+ T cells from blood, with Jurkat cell RNA spiked in. Subset here: FACS-sorted CD8+CD4-CCR7+CD45RA+ naive T cells. This sequence originates from a human donor in good health. Some libraries in this study had Jurkat cell RNA spiked in. The CDR3 nucleotides read TGTGCCAGCAGCTTAGTCGGGGGCGAGATGGAAGCTTTCTTT. Its translation is CASSLVGGEMEAFF.